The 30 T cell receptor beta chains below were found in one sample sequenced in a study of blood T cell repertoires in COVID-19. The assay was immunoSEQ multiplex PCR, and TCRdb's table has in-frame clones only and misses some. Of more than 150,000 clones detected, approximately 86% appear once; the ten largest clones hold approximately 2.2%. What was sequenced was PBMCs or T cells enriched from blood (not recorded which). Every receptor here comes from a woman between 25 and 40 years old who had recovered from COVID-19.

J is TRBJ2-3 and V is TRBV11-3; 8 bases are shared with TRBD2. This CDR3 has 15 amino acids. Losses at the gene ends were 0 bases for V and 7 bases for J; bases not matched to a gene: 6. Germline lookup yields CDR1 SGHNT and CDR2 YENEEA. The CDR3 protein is CASSLEPGGGNTQYF. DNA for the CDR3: TGTGCCAGCAGCTTAGAACCCGGGGGGGGGAATACGCAGTATTTT.

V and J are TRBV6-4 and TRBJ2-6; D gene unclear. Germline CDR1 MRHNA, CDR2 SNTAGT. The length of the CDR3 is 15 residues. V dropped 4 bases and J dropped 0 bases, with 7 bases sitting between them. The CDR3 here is CASSVQSSGANVLTF. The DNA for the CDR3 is TGTGCCAGCAGTGTACAGAGCTCTGGGGCCAACGTCCTGACTTTC.

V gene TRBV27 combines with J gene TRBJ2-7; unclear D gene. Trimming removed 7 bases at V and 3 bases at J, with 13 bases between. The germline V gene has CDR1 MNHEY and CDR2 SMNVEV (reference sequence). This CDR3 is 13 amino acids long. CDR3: CASMPELYYEQYF. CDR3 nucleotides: TGTGCCAGCATGCCGGAGCTATACTACGAGCAGTACTTC.

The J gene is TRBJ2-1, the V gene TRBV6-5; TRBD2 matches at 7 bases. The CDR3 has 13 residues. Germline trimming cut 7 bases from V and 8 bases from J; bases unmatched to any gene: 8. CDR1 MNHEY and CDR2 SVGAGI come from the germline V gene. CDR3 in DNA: TGTGCCAGCAAGGAGCGGGGTCACGATGAGCAGTTCTTC. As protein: CASKERGHDEQFF.

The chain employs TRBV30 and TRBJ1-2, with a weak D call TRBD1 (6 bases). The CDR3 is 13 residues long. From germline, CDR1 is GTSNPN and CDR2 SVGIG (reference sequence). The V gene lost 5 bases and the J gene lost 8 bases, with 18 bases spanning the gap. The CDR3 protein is CAWAVQGSRGYTF. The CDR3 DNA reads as TGTGCCTGGGCCGTTCAGGGGTCCCGCGGCTACACCTTC.

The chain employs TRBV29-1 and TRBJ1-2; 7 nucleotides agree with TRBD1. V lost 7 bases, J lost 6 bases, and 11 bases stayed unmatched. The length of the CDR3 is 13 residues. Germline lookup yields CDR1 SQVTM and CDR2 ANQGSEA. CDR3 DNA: TGCAGCGCCGAGACAACAGGGGAAGATGGCTACACCTTC. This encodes CSAETTGEDGYTF.

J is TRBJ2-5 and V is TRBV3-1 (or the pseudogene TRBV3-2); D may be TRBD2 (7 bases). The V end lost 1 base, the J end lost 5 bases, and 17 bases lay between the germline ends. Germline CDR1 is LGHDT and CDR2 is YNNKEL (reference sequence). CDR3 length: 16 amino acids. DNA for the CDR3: TGTGCCAGCAGCCAAGGTCTTGGGGGGGCTGGGGAGACCCAGTACTTC. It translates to CASSQGLGGAGETQYF.

In DNA form, the CDR3 reads TGTGCCAGCTCACGCAAACCGGGACTAGCGGGGGGGAAACCTTCTAGCACAGATACGCAGTATTTT. Amino acids: CASSRKPGLAGGKPSSTDTQYF. The chain recombines TRBV18 with TRBJ2-3; 16 nucleotides line up with TRBD2. The germline gives CDR1 KGHSH, CDR2 LQKENI. This CDR3 contains 22 residues. Trimming took 4 bases from V and 0 from J; bases not matched to a gene: 16.

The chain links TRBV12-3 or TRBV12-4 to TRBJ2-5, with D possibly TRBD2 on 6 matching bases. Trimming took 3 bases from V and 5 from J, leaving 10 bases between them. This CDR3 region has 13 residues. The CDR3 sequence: CASSLIRGETQYF. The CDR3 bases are TGTGCCAGCAGTTTGATCCGGGGGGAGACCCAGTACTTC.

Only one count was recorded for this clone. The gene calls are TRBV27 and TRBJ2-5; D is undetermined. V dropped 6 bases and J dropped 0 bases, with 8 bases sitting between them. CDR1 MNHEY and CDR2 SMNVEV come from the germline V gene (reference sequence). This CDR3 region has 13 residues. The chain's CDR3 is CASSKQNQETQYF. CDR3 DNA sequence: TGTGCCAGCAGCAAACAAAACCAAGAGACCCAGTACTTC.

The CDR3 reads CASSPTGGTGELFF. CDR3 in DNA: TGTGCCAGCAGCCCCACCGGGGGCACCGGGGAGCTGTTTTTT. The rearrangement links TRBV7-3 to TRBJ2-2, with D possibly TRBD2 on 6 matching bases. V was shortened by 5 bases and J by 4 bases, with 11 bases between the two germline ends. This CDR3 is 14 amino acids long. Per the germline V gene, CDR1 is SGHTA and CDR2 is FQGTGA.

The CDR3 DNA is TGTGCCAGTAGTACACAGGGTTTAGGCGACGAGCAGTACTTC. It encodes CASSTQGLGDEQYF. V usage is TRBV19 and J usage is TRBJ2-7; a possible D gene is TRBD1 (6 bases). This CDR3 region has 14 residues. Deletions cut 4 bases from V and 5 bases from J, with 15 bases between. Germline CDR1 LNHDA, CDR2 SQIVND (reference sequence). The whole variable domain, remainder taken from reference TRBV19 and TRBJ2-7, is DGGITQSPKYLFRKEGQNVTLSCEQNLNHDAMYWYRQDPGQGLRLIYYSQIVNDFQKGDIAEGYSVSREKKESFPLTVTSAQKNPTAFYLCASSTQGLGDEQYFGPGTRLTVT.

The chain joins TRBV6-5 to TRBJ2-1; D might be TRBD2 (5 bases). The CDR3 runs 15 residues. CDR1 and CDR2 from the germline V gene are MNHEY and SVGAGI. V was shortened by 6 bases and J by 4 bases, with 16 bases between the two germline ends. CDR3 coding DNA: TGTGCCAGCAGCCCGCCGCGGGCTGTATACAATGAGCAGTTCTTC. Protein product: CASSPPRAVYNEQFF.

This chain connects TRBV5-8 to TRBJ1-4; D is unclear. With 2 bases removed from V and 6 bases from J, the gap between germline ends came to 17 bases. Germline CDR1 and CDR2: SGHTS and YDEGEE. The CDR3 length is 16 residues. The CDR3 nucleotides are TGTGCCAGCAGCTTTGGCCTGACGGAGAGGGATGAAAAACTGTTTTTT. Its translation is CASSFGLTERDEKLFF. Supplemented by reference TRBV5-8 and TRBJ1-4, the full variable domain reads EAGVTQSPTHLIKTRGQQATLRCSPISGHTSVYWYQQALGLGLQFLLWYDEGEERNRGNFPPRFSGRQFPNYSSELNVNALELEDSALYLCASSFGLTERDEKLFFGSGTQLSVL.

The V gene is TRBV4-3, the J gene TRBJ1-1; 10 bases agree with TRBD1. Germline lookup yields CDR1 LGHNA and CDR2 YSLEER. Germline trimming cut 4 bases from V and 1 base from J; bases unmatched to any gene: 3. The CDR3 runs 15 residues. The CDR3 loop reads CASSPGQGTNTEAFF. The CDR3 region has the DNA TGCGCCAGCAGCCCGGGACAGGGGACGAACACTGAAGCTTTCTTT.

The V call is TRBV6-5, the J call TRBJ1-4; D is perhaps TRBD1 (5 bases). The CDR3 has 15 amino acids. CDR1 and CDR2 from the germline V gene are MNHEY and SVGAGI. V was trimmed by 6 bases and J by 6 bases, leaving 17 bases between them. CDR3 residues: CASRKGHGLYEKLFF. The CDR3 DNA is TGTGCCAGCAGAAAGGGGCACGGCCTTTATGAAAAACTGTTTTTT.

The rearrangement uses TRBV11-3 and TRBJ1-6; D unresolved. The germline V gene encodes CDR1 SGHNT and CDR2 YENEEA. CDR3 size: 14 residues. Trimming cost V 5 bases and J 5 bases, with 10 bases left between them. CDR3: CASSPPMNNSPLHF. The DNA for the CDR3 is TGTGCCAGCAGCCCTCCTATGAATAATTCACCCCTCCACTTT.

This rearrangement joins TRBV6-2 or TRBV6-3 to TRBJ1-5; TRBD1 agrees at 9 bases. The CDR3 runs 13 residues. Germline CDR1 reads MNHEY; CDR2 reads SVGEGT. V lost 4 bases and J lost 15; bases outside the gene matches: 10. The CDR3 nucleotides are TGTGCCAGCAGTTCCTATCCGACAGGGGGTCTGCATTTT. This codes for CASSSYPTGGLHF.

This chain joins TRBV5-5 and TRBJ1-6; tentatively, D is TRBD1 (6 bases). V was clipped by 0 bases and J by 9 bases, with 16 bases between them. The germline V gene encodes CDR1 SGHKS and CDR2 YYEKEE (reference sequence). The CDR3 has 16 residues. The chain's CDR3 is CASSLGSTGTGSPLHF. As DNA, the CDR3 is TGTGCCAGCAGCTTGGGGTCGACAGGCACGGGTTCACCCCTCCACTTT.

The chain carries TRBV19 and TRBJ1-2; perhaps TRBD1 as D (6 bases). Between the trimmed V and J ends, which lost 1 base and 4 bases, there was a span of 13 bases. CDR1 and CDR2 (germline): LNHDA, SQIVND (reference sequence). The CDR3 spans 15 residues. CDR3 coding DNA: TGTGCCAGTAGTATAGTGGGGGGGCTCGGCTATGGCTACACCTTC. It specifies CASSIVGGLGYGYTF. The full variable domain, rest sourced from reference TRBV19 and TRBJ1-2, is DGGITQSPKYLFRKEGQNVTLSCEQNLNHDAMYWYRQDPGQGLRLIYYSQIVNDFQKGDIAEGYSVSREKKESFPLTVTSAQKNPTAFYLCASSIVGGLGYGYTFGSGTRLTVV.

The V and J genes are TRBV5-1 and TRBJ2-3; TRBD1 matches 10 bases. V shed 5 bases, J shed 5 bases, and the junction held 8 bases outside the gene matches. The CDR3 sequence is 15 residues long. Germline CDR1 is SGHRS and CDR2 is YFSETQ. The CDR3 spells CASSDRGLKQDTQYF. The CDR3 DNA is TGCGCCAGCAGTGACAGGGGGCTAAAACAAGATACGCAGTATTTT. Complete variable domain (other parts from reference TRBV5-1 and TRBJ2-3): KAGVTQTPRYLIKTRGQQVTLSCSPISGHRSVSWYQQTPGQGLQFLFEYFSETQRNKGNFPGRFSGRQFSNSRSEMNVSTLELGDSALYLCASSDRGLKQDTQYFGPGTRLTVL.

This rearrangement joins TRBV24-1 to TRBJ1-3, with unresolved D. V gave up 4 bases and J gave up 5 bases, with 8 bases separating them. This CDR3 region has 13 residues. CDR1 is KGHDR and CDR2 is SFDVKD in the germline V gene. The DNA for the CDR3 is TGTGCCACCAGTGACCCAGGCCGAAACACCATATATTTT. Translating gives CATSDPGRNTIYF.

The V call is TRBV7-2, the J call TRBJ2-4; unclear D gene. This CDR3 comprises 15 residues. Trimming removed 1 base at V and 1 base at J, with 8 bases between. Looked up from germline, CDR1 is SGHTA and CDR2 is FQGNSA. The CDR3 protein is CASSLEPGAKNIQYF. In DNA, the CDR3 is TGTGCCAGCAGCTTAGAACCCGGGGCCAAAAACATTCAGTACTTC.

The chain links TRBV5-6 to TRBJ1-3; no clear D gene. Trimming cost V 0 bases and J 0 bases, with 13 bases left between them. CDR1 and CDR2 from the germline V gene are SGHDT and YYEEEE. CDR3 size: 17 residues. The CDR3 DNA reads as TGTGCCAGCAGCTTGGTTGGTCGGTCTTTCTCTGGAAACACCATATATTTT. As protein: CASSLVGRSFSGNTIYF.

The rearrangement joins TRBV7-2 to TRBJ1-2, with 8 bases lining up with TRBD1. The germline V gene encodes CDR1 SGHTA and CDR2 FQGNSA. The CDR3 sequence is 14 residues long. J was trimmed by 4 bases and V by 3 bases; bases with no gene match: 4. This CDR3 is CASSLDRDPYGYTF. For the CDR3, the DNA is TGTGCCAGCAGCTTGGACAGGGACCCCTATGGCTACACCTTC.

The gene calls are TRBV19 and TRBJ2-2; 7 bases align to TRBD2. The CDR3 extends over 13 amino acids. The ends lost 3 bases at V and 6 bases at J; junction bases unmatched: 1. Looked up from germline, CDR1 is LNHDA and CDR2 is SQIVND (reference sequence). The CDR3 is CASSMGGSGELFF. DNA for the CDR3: TGTGCCAGTAGTATGGGAGGGTCCGGGGAGCTGTTTTTT.

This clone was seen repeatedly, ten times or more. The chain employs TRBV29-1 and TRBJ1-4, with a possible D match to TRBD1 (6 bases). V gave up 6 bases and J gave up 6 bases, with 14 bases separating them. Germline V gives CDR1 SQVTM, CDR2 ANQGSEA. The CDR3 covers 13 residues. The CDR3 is CSVEGGVDEKLFF. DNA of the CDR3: TGCAGCGTGGAGGGGGGGGTTGATGAAAAACTGTTTTTT.

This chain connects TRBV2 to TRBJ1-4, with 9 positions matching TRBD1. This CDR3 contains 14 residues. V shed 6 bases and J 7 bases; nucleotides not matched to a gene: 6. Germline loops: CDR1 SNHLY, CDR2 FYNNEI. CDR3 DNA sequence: TGTGCCAGCAGGAACCGGGACAGGGCTGAAAAACTGTTTTTT. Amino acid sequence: CASRNRDRAEKLFF.

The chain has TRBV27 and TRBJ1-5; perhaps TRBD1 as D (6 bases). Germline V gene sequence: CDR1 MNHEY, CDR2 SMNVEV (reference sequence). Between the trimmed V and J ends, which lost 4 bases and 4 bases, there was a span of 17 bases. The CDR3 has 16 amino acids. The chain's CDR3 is CASSYPTPTGNQPQHF. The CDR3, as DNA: TGTGCCAGCAGTTACCCAACTCCTACAGGGAATCAGCCCCAGCATTTT.

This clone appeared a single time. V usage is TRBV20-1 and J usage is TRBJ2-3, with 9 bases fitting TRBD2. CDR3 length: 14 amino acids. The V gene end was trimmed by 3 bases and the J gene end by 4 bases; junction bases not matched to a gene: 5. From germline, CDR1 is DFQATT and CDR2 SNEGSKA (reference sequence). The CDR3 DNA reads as TGCAGTGCTAGTGGGCGGGAGGGCGCAGATACGCAGTATTTT. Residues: CSASGREGADTQYF.